This TCR beta chain is from a study of beta chain features in type 1 diabetes. Study-level findings and limits: Significant though moderate, a shortening of TCRB CDR3s appeared in all four CD4+ subsets of Type 1 diabetes patients. Naive, central memory and Treg TCRB repertoires appeared more alike in patients than in healthy donors. It was not settled here whether HLA type affects TCRB rearrangement.

This clone was recorded a few times. Antigen specificity is unknown. The length of the CDR3 is 14 residues. Between the trimmed V and J ends, which lost 4 bases and 9 bases, there was a span of 16 bases. Germline V CDR1 and CDR2: LGHNA, YNFKEQ. Expressed TCRB transcripts were sequenced, since all the RNA that had been isolated was reverse transcribed. The method was immunoSEQ multiplex PCR; TCRdb's version includes in-frame clones alone and lacks a portion of them. Here the sample spans about 360,000 clones, 10% to 15% being singletons. This sequence joins TRBV4-2 and TRBJ1-5; D gene uncertain. What was sequenced was naive CD4+ T cells from blood. The TCR sequence derives from a man aged 18 to 35 in good health. DNA of the CDR3: TGTGCCAGCAGCCCCGAGGGCTCCTCGGGGCCCCAGCATTTT. This gives the protein CASSPEGSSGPQHF.